The source of this TCR beta chain is a study of blood T cell repertoires in COVID-19. Looking at the study overall: Acute-phase and convalescent COVID-19 samples originated in the United States, Italy and Spain. In each case, the material was cDNA or gDNA derived from T cells, B-cell-depleted T cells, or PBMCs.

As processed by the authors: Amplification with reference gene primers provided the estimates of nucleated cell counts. Sequencing was performed with immunoSEQ multiplex PCR; in TCRdb, only in-frame clones are kept and a portion is missing. V and J calls and clone size are those listed in that table; D and trimming were worked out from the DNA. This table has some 150,000 clones, less than 90% appearing once. This CDR3 has 15 amino acids. CDR1 LNHDA and CDR2 SQIVND come from the germline V gene (reference sequence). V was pared by 6 bases and J by 4 bases, with 9 bases of the junction left unmatched.

The sequence derives from a woman between 70 and 85 years old with acute or convalescent COVID-19. This chain uses TRBV19 with TRBJ1-2; 9 bases map to TRBD1. Sequencing was carried out using peripheral blood. The CDR3 DNA follows: TGTGCCAGTAGAACCACAGGGGGCACGAGCTATGGCTACACCTTC. This codes for CASRTTGGTSYGYTF.